This T cell receptor beta chain was sequenced for a study of blood T cell repertoires in COVID-19. Using immunoSEQ multiplex PCR, the repertoire was profiled, and TCRdb retains in-frame clones only, with some absent. Of about 170,000 clones listed, approximately 82% are singletons. This clone showed up just once. Sequencing input: PBMCs or T cells enriched from blood (not recorded which). The receptor's source is a woman in her forties or fifties who had recovered from COVID-19.

This CDR3 reads CATSGQGGETQYF. CDR3 DNA: TGTGCCACCAGCGGACAGGGCGGTGAGACCCAGTACTTC. V usage is TRBV15 and J usage is TRBJ2-5; TRBD1 aligns across 8 bases. Germline-derived CDR1 and CDR2 are LNHNV and YYDKDF (reference sequence). The CDR3 runs 13 residues. Trimming at V came to 5 bases and at J to 5 bases, leaving 4 bases not matched to a gene.